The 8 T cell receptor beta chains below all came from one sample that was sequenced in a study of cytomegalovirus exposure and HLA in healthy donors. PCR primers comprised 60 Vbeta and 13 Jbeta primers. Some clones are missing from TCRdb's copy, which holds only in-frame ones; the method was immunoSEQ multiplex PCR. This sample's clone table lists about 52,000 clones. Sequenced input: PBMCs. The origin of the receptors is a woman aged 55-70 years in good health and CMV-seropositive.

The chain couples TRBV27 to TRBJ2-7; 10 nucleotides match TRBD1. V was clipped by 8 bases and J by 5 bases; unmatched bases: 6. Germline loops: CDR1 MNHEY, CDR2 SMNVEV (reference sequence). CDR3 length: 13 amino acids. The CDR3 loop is CASSGQGLNEQYF. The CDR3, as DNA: TGTGCCAGCTCGGGACAGGGGCTGAACGAGCAGTACTTC.

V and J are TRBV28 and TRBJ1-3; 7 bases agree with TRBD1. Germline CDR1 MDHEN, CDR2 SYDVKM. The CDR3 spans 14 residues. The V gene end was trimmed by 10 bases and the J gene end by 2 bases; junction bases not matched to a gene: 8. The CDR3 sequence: CATYLTGTGNTIYF. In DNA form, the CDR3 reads TGTGCCACCTACCTGACAGGGACTGGAAACACCATATATTTT.

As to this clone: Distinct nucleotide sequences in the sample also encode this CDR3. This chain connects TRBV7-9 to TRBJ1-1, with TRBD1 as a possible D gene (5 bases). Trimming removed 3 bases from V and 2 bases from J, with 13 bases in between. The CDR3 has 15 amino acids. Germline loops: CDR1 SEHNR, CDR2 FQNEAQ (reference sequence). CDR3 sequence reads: CASSFGGTVNTEAFF. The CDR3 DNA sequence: TGTGCCAGCAGCTTCGGGGGGACCGTAAACACTGAAGCTTTCTTT.

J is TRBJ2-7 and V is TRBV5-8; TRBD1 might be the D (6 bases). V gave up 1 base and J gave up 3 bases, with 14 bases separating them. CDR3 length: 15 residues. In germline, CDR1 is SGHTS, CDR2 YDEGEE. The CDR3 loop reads CASSLQGTSVYEQYF. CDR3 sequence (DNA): TGTGCCAGCAGCTTGCAGGGGACGTCTGTCTACGAGCAGTACTTC.

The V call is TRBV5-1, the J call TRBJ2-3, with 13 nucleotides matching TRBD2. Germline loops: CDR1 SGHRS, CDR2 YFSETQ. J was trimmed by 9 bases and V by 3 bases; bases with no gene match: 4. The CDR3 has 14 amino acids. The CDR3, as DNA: TGCGCCAGCAGCTCTGGGACTAGCGGGGCAACGCAGTATTTT. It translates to CASSSGTSGATQYF.

The CDR3 spells CASSEAWSGTYNEQFF. CDR3 nucleotides: TGTGCCAGCAGTGAAGCGTGGTCGGGGACATACAATGAGCAGTTCTTC. This chain uses TRBV6-1 with TRBJ2-1; tentatively, D is TRBD1 (6 bases). Trimming removed 0 bases from V and 4 bases from J, with 13 bases in between. The V gene's germline CDR1 is MNHNS and CDR2 SASEGT. CDR3 size: 16 residues.

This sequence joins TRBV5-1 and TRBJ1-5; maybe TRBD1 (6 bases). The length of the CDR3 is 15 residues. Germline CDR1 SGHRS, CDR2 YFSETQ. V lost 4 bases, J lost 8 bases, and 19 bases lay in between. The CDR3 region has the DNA TGCGCCAGCAGCCCGACAGGATCCCAAAGGGAGCCCCAGCATTTT. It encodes CASSPTGSQREPQHF.

This CDR3 reads CASSAVYGYTF. CDR3 nucleotide sequence: TGTGCCAGCAGTGCAGTCTATGGCTACACCTTC. V and J are TRBV2 and TRBJ1-2; unclear D gene. V lost 4 bases to trimming and J lost 4 bases, with 4 bases between them. CDR1 SNHLY and CDR2 FYNNEI come from the germline V gene. CDR3 length equals 11 residues.